Presented here are 22 T cell receptor beta chains from one specimen sequenced in a study of blood T cell repertoires in COVID-19. This table comes from immunoSEQ multiplex PCR, and its TCRdb copy is limited to in-frame clones, with some not included. The data show about 240,000 clones, approximately 85% seen once. Input material: peripheral blood. Receptors originate from a man older than 75 with acute or convalescent COVID-19.

This clone came up once. The sample has other DNA sequences that encode this CDR3 too. CDR3 protein: CASSLLSSGNTIYF. For the CDR3, the DNA is TGCGCCAGCAGCTTGCTCAGCTCTGGAAACACCATATATTTT. The chain uses TRBV5-1 and TRBJ1-3, with D unresolved. V dropped 1 base and J dropped 0 bases, with 5 bases sitting between them. CDR1 and CDR2 (germline): SGHRS, YFSETQ. This CDR3 comprises 14 residues.

The chain combines TRBV19 with TRBJ1-5; D is unclear. With 7 bases removed from V and 3 bases from J, the gap between germline ends came to 16 bases. The CDR3 loop spans 15 amino acids. Germline-derived CDR1 and CDR2 are LNHDA and SQIVND (reference sequence). The CDR3 region has the DNA TGTGCCAGTACCCCCGGAGGGCAGTTCAATCAGCCCCAGCATTTT. Amino acid sequence: CASTPGGQFNQPQHF.

This clone occurred once. This chain joins TRBV27 and TRBJ2-7; TRBD1 matches 12 bases. Trimming took 2 bases from V and 6 from J; bases not matched to a gene: 5. Looked up from germline, CDR1 is MNHEY and CDR2 is SMNVEV (reference sequence). CDR3 size: 15 residues. CDR3 sequence (DNA): TGTGCCAGCAGTTTAACCGGGACAGGGGGCTTCGAGCAGTACTTC. Translated, it gives CASSLTGTGGFEQYF.

The genes are TRBV28 and TRBJ1-2; 7 bases align to TRBD1. The CDR3 length is 15 residues. With V trimmed by 6 bases and J by 3 bases, 10 bases remained unmatched. CDR1 and CDR2 (germline): MDHEN, SYDVKM. The CDR3: CASRRQGGPHYGYTF. The DNA of the CDR3 is TGTGCCAGCAGAAGACAGGGTGGACCCCACTATGGCTACACCTTC.

The genes are TRBV2 and TRBJ1-1; perhaps TRBD1 as D (5 bases). Per the germline V gene, CDR1 is SNHLY and CDR2 is FYNNEI. This CDR3 contains 15 residues. Trimming shortened V by 6 bases and J by 0 bases, and 14 bases separated the two germline ends. The CDR3 is CASRSRAQLNTEAFF. For the CDR3, the DNA is TGTGCCAGCAGGAGCAGGGCCCAATTGAACACTGAAGCTTTCTTT.

This clone has just one count. The sample holds other DNA sequences that translate to the same CDR3. This chain uses TRBV2 with TRBJ1-1; 7 bases map to TRBD1. This CDR3 is built from 12 residues. Trimming took 5 bases from V and 6 from J; bases not matched to a gene: 3. Germline assignment: CDR1 SNHLY and CDR2 FYNNEI. For the CDR3, the DNA is TGTGCCAGCAGTTGGACAGGATCTGAAGCTTTCTTT. Translated: CASSWTGSEAFF.

This chain links TRBV3-1 (or the pseudogene TRBV3-2) with TRBJ2-3, with 13 bases aligning to TRBD2. The junction had 6 bases not matched to a gene; V was cut back by 6 bases and J by 0 bases. Germline CDR1 is LGHDT and CDR2 is YNNKEL (reference sequence). This CDR3 has 17 amino acids. CDR3 nucleotide sequence: TGTGCCAGCAGTCAAACGACTAGCGGGAGGAGCACAGATACGCAGTATTTT. Translating gives CASSQTTSGRSTDTQYF.

The chain links TRBV19 to TRBJ1-1; possibly TRBD1 for D (5 bases). V lost 7 bases and J lost 0, with 12 bases in between. CDR3 length equals 14 residues. Germline CDR1 LNHDA, CDR2 SQIVND (reference sequence). As DNA, the CDR3 is TGTGCCAGTACCCTGGGGCCGATGAACACTGAAGCTTTCTTT. This translates into CASTLGPMNTEAFF.

This clone showed up just a few times. V is TRBV28 and J is TRBJ1-2; maybe TRBD1 (6 bases). The CDR3 has 13 amino acids. Per the germline V gene, CDR1 is MDHEN and CDR2 is SYDVKM. V lost 5 bases and J lost 8, with 15 bases in between. The CDR3 protein is CASSPQGRGGYTF. In nucleotides, the CDR3 is TGTGCCAGCAGTCCACAGGGCAGAGGAGGCTACACCTTC.

The chain joins TRBV24-1 to TRBJ2-6, with unresolved D. Germline values: CDR1 KGHDR, CDR2 SFDVKD. The V gene lost 3 bases and the J gene lost 1 base, with 3 bases spanning the gap. The CDR3 length is 14 residues. CDR3 sequence: CATSDRSGANVLTF. DNA of the CDR3: TGTGCCACCAGTGATCGTTCTGGGGCCAACGTCCTGACTTTC.

The gene calls are TRBV28 and TRBJ1-4; maybe TRBD1 (6 bases). Germline V gives CDR1 MDHEN, CDR2 SYDVKM. CDR3 size: 15 residues. Trimming pared 3 bases from V and 8 bases from J, leaving 16 bases between. CDR3 bases: TGTGCCAGCAGTTTGCCCGGGACACTCGGGGAAAAACTGTTTTTT. Protein product: CASSLPGTLGEKLFF.

The rearrangement uses TRBV7-8 and TRBJ2-3; D is perhaps TRBD1 (6 bases). V shed 0 bases and J shed 4 bases, with 8 bases lying between them. Germline-derived CDR1 and CDR2 are SGHVS and FQNEAQ. The CDR3 spans 14 residues. Here the CDR3 reads CASSLARGADTQYF. The DNA of the CDR3 is TGTGCCAGCAGCTTAGCCAGGGGAGCAGATACGCAGTATTTT. Using reference TRBV7-8 and TRBJ2-3 for the parts outside the CDR3, the full variable domain is GAGVSQSPRYKVAKRGQDVALRCDPISGHVSLFWYQQALGQGPEFLTYFQNEAQLDKSGLPSDRFFAERPEGSVSTLKIQRTQQEDSAVYLCASSLARGADTQYFGPGTRLTVL.

This clone has only one observation. The chain links TRBV29-1 to TRBJ2-2; the D gene is possibly TRBD1 (5 bases). Trimming removed 6 bases from V and 2 bases from J, with 10 bases in between. The CDR3 has 13 residues. From germline, CDR1 is SQVTM and CDR2 ANQGSEA. The CDR3 protein is CSVDKDNTGELFF. The CDR3 DNA is TGCAGCGTGGACAAGGATAACACCGGGGAGCTGTTTTTT.

The CDR3 region is CASSEGSGDLTDTQYF. In nucleotides, the CDR3 is TGTGCCAGTAGTGAGGGATCGGGGGACCTCACAGATACGCAGTATTTT. V is TRBV19 and J is TRBJ2-3; perhaps TRBD2 as D (6 bases). Trimming removed 5 bases from V and 2 bases from J, with 17 bases in between. The CDR3 length is 16 residues. Germline-derived CDR1 and CDR2 are LNHDA and SQIVND (reference sequence).

The chain uses TRBV6-2 or TRBV6-3 and TRBJ1-5; no clear D. Germline-derived CDR1 and CDR2 are MNHEY and SVGEGT. V gave up 5 bases and J gave up 7 bases, with 12 bases separating them. The CDR3 spans 13 residues. CDR3 amino acids: CASSDPGGQPQHF. In DNA, the CDR3 is TGTGCCAGCAGTGACCCGGGCGGGCAGCCCCAGCATTTT.

The table lists this clone with a few counts. V and J are TRBV5-1 and TRBJ1-1; 9 bases agree with TRBD1. Germline CDR1 is SGHRS and CDR2 is YFSETQ. The junction had 8 bases not matched to a gene; V was cut back by 1 base and J by 1 base. The CDR3 has 17 amino acids. CDR3 sequence reads: CASSLNPQGARNTEAFF. In DNA, the CDR3 is TGCGCCAGCAGCTTGAACCCACAGGGGGCTAGGAACACTGAAGCTTTCTTT.

CDR3 in amino acids: CASARDSLSEQYF. The CDR3 region has the DNA TGTGCCAGCGCCCGGGACAGCCTCTCCGAGCAGTACTTC. V is TRBV6-4 and J is TRBJ2-7; 7 positions match TRBD1. Trimming at V came to 8 bases and at J to 6 bases, leaving 10 bases not matched to a gene. The CDR3 runs 13 residues. Germline CDR1 reads MRHNA; CDR2 reads SNTAGT.

The chain recombines TRBV6-2 or TRBV6-3 with TRBJ1-2; the match to TRBD1 covers 7 bases. The germline V gene has CDR1 MNHEY and CDR2 SVGEGT. The ends lost 2 bases at V and 0 bases at J; junction bases unmatched: 9. CDR3 length: 17 amino acids. The CDR3: CASSYPTGIQSNYGYTF. CDR3 bases: TGTGCCAGCAGTTACCCGACAGGGATCCAATCTAACTATGGCTACACCTTC.

The V and J genes are TRBV5-1 and TRBJ2-5, with 7 positions matching TRBD1. V was pared by 0 bases and J by 5 bases, with 10 bases of the junction left unmatched. The germline V gene has CDR1 SGHRS and CDR2 YFSETQ. This CDR3 has 16 residues. This CDR3 reads CASSLGGTGDFETQYF. The CDR3 nucleotides read TGCGCCAGCAGCTTGGGGGGCACAGGGGATTTTGAGACCCAGTACTTC.

Remarks on this clone: A junction boundary mismatches the germline segment, possibly from a read error. V gene TRBV5-8 combines with J gene TRBJ2-7, with 7 bases aligning to TRBD1. Per the germline V gene, CDR1 is SGHTS and CDR2 is YDEGEE. The CDR3 totals 10 residues. The CDR3 loop reads CASSLGTGNF. The CDR3 DNA reads as TGTGCCAGCAGCTTGGGGACAGGCAATTTC.

The chain uses TRBV6-6 and TRBJ1-5, with TRBD1 as a possible D gene (6 bases). Trimming shortened V by 4 bases and J by 6 bases, and 10 bases separated the two germline ends. Germline CDR1 MNHNY, CDR2 SVGAGI (reference sequence). This CDR3 has 13 amino acids. CDR3 coding DNA: TGTGCCAGCAGTTCAGGGGTCCTTCAGCCCCAGCATTTT. Translated: CASSSGVLQPQHF.

V and J are TRBV5-4 and TRBJ2-2; TRBD1 agrees at 8 bases. The CDR3 sequence is 16 residues long. The V gene's germline CDR1 is SGHNT and CDR2 YYREEE (reference sequence). J lost 0 bases, V lost 4 bases, and 5 bases had no gene match. The CDR3 bases are TGTGCCAGCAGCCCTAGGACAGGGACGAACACCGGGGAGCTGTTTTTT. Encoded protein: CASSPRTGTNTGELFF.